The present TCR beta chain was sequenced within a study of cytomegalovirus exposure and HLA in healthy donors. PCR was performed using 60 Vbeta and 13 Jbeta primers. Profiled with immunoSEQ multiplex PCR; TCRdb holds only in-frame clones, not every one. The sample consists of about 160,000 clones, about 80% of them appearing once. The sample consisted of PBMCs. The clonotype originates from a girl between 10 and 17 years old in good health and CMV-seropositive.

CDR3 amino acids: CASSFLGGGTDTQYF. In DNA, the CDR3 is TGCGCCAGCAGCTTCTTAGGGGGGGGCACAGATACGCAGTATTTT. V and J are TRBV5-1 and TRBJ2-3; perhaps TRBD2 as D (7 bases). CDR1 SGHRS and CDR2 YFSETQ come from the germline V gene. This CDR3 comprises 15 residues. Trimming left V 2 bases short and J 1 base short, with 11 bases between. The whole variable domain, filled in from reference TRBV5-1 and TRBJ2-3, reads KAGVTQTPRYLIKTRGQQVTLSCSPISGHRSVSWYQQTPGQGLQFLFEYFSETQRNKGNFPGRFSGRQFSNSRSEMNVSTLELGDSALYLCASSFLGGGTDTQYFGPGTRLTVL.